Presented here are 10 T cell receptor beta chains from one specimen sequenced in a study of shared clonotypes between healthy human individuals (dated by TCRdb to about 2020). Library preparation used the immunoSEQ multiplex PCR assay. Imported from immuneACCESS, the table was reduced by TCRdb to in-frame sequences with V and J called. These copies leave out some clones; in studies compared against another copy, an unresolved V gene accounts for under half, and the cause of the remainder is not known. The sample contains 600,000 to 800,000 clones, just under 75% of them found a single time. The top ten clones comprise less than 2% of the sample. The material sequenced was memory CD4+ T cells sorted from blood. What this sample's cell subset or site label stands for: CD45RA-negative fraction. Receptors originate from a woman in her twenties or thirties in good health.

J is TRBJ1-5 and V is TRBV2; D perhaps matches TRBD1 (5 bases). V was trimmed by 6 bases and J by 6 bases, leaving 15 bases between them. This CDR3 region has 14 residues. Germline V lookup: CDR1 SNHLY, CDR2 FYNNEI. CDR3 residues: CASRMGGESQPQHF. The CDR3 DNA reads TGTGCCAGCAGAATGGGGGGGGAGAGTCAGCCCCAGCATTTT. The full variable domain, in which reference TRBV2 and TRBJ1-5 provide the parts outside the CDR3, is EPEVTQTPSHQVTQMGQEVILRCVPISNHLYFYWYRQILGQKVEFLVSFYNNEISEKSEIFDDQFSVERPDGSNFTLKIRSTKLEDSAMYFCASRMGGESQPQHFGDGTRLSIL.

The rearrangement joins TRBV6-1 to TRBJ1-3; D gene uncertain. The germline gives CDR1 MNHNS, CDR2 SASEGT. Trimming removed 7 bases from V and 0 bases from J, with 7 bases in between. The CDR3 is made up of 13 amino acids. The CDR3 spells CASTFVSGNTIYF. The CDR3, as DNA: TGTGCCAGCACGTTCGTCTCTGGAAACACCATATATTTT.

The CDR3 coding sequence is TGTGCCAGCAGCTTGGTTCCCTCCACCAACAGAGAAGATTACGAGCAGTACTTC. Residues: CASSLVPSTNREDYEQYF. The chain links TRBV5-4 to TRBJ2-7; D is unresolved. From germline, CDR1 is SGHNT and CDR2 YYREEE (reference sequence). Trimming left V 0 bases short and J 4 bases short, with 23 bases between. CDR3 length equals 18 residues.

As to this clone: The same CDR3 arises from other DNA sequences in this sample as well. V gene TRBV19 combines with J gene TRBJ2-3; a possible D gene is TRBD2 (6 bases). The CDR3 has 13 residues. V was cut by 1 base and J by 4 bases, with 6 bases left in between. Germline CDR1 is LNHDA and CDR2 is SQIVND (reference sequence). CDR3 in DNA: TGTGCCAGTAGTATAGGACTAGCAGATACGCAGTATTTT. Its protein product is CASSIGLADTQYF.

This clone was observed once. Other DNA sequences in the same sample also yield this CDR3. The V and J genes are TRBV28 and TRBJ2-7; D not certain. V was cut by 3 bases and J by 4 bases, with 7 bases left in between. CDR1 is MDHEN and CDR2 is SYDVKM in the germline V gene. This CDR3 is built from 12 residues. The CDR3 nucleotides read TGTGCCAGCAGTTTGATGAGGTACGAGCAGTACTTC. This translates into CASSLMRYEQYF.

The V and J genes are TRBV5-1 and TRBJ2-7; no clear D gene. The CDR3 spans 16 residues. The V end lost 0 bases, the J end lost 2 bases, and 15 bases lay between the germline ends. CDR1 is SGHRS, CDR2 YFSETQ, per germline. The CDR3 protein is CASSLEVTGVPYEQYF. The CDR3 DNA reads TGCGCCAGCAGCTTGGAGGTTACTGGGGTCCCCTACGAGCAGTACTTC.

In DNA form, the CDR3 reads TGCAGTGTAGGGGGGAATTCACCCCTCCACTTT. Encoded protein: CSVGGNSPLHF. V is TRBV20-1 and J is TRBJ1-6, with D perhaps TRBD1 (6 bases). The CDR3 has 11 residues. The germline V and J ends were trimmed by 7 bases and 7 bases, with 8 bases remaining between them. In germline, CDR1 is DFQATT, CDR2 SNEGSKA (reference sequence).

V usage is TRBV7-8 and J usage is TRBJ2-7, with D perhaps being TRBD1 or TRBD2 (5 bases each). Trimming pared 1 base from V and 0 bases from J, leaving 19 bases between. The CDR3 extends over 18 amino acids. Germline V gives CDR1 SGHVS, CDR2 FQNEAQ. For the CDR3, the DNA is TGTGCCAGCAGCTTAGGGGGGTTTATGTGGGTTTCCTCCTACGAGCAGTACTTC. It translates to CASSLGGFMWVSSYEQYF.

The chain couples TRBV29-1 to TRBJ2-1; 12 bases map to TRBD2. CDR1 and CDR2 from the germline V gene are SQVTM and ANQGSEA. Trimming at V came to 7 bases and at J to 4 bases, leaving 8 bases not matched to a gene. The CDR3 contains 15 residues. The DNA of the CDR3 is TGCAGCGACCTTCCGGGACTAGCGGGTTACAATGAGCAGTTCTTC. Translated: CSDLPGLAGYNEQFF.

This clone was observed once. The CDR3 sequence is CASTRGLAGVETQYF. DNA of the CDR3: TGTGCCAGTACCCGGGGCCTAGCGGGAGTAGAGACCCAGTACTTC. The gene calls are TRBV19 and TRBJ2-5; 10 nucleotides agree with TRBD2. Germline assignment: CDR1 LNHDA and CDR2 SQIVND (reference sequence). The CDR3 length is 15 residues. V lost 7 bases, J lost 4 bases, and 9 bases stayed unmatched.